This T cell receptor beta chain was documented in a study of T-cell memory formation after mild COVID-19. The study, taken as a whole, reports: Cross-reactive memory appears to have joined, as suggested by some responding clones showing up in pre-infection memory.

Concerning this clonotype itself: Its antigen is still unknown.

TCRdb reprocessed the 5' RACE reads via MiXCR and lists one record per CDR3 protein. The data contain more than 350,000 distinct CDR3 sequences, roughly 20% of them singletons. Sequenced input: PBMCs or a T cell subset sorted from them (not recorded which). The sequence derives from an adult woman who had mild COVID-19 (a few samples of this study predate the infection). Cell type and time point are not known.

The CDR3 DNA reads as TGTGCCAGCAGTTTGAGTCCAGCCCTCATTCGAGAGACCCAGTACTTC. Translated: CASSLSPALIRETQYF. This chain links TRBV12-3 or TRBV12-4 with TRBJ2-5; D gene uncertain. The CDR3 loop spans 16 amino acids. V shed 3 bases and J shed 4 bases, with 18 bases lying between them.